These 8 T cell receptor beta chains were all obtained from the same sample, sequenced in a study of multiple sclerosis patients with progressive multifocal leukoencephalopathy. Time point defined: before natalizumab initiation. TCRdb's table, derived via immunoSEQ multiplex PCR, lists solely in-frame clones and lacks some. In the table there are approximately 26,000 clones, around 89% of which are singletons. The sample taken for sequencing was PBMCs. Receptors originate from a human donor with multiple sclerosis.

CDR3 bases: TGTGCCAGCAGCTTCGGACTCCGGGACAGGGGATACACAGATACGCAGTATTTT. This translates into CASSFGLRDRGYTDTQYF. The genes are TRBV5-4 and TRBJ2-3; TRBD1 aligns across 10 bases. The length of the CDR3 is 18 residues. CDR1 and CDR2 (germline): SGHNT, YYREEE (reference sequence). The ends lost 2 bases at V and 2 bases at J; junction bases unmatched: 11.

DNA of the CDR3: TGTGCCAGCAGCTTGGAGAGAGGGGGAGACGGCTACACCTTC. Its translation is CASSLERGGDGYTF. This chain connects TRBV5-4 to TRBJ1-2, with a weak D call TRBD1 (6 bases). V was cut by 0 bases and J by 8 bases, with 14 bases left in between. The CDR3 loop spans 14 amino acids. Germline V gives CDR1 SGHNT, CDR2 YYREEE (reference sequence).

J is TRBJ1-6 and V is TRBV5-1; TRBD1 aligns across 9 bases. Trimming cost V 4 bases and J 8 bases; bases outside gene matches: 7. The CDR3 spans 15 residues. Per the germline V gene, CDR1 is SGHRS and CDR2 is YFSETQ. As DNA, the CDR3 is TGCGCCAGCAGCCCGGGACAGGGAGGGTATTCACCCCTCCACTTT. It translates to CASSPGQGGYSPLHF.

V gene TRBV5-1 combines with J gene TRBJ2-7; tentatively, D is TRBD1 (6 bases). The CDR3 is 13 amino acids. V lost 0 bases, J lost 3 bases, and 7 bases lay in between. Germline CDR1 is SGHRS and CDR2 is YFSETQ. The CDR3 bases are TGCGCCAGCAGCTTGGGACAGGTCTACGAGCAGTACTTC. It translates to CASSLGQVYEQYF.

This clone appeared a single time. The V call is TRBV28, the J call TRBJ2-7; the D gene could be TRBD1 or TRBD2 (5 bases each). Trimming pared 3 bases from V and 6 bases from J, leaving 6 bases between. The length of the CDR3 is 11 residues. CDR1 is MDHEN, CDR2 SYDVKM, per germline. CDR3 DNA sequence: TGTGCCAGCAGTTTGGGGGTCGAGCAGTACTTC. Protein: CASSLGVEQYF.

This chain's CDR3 is CASSLFPPLQGADEQFF. The CDR3 nucleotides read TGTGCCAGCAGCTTATTCCCCCCCCTACAGGGGGCGGATGAGCAGTTCTTC. The chain is built from TRBV7-3 and TRBJ2-1; 9 nucleotides line up with TRBD1. Germline V gene data show CDR1 as SGHTA and CDR2 as FQGTGA. The CDR3 extends over 17 amino acids. V lost 2 bases, J lost 8 bases, and 13 bases stayed unmatched.

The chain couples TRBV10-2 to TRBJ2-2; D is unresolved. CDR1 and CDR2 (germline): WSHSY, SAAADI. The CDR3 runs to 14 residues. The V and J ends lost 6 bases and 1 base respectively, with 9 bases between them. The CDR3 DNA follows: TGCGCCAGCAGGGCACCCCAGAACACCGGGGAGCTGTTTTTT. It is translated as CASRAPQNTGELFF.

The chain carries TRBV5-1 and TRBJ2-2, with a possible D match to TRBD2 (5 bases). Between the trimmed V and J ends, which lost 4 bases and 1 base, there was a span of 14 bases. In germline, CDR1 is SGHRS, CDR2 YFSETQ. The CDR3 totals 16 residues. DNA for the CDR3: TGCGCCAGCAGCCCAACACAGAGGGAGAACACCGGGGAGCTGTTTTTT. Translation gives CASSPTQRENTGELFF.